The sequence of this T cell receptor delta chain was determined in a study of γδ T cells in repeated Plasmodium falciparum infection (dated by TCRdb to about 2021). Regarding the research as a whole: The natural-infection arm enrolled Malian children exposed to intense seasonal malaria transmission, compared against age and gender matched Australian children. Using both natural infection in Mali and controlled human malaria infection, the study looked at the way repeated Plasmodium falciparum infection shapes the human gammadelta T cell repertoire. Controlled-infection subjects were sampled at baseline, immediately before selected infections, and 21 days after each infection. Malian gammadelta TCR repertoires were analysed cross-sectionally in periods with no transmission and longitudinally across episodes of acute febrile malaria. Four controlled human malaria infections were administered to several malaria-naive U.S. adults over around 640 days by bites from P. falciparum NF54-infected Anopheles stephensi mosquitoes. Overall study results and their limits: Waves of new clonotype selection in Vdelta2-negative, largely Vdelta1+, gammadelta TCR repertoires appeared to be driven by repeated controlled infections. The Malian cohort came from a small rural village of predominantly one ethnic group, limiting generalizability. Vgamma9/Vdelta2+ TCR repertoires kept a highly stable polyclonal repertoire across time and infection, and many TCRgamma sequences overlapped between individuals. Vdelta2-negative gammadelta TCR repertoires from Malian children appeared more clonally expanded, less diverse and less shared than those of Australian children. Analysis of inter-individual variability in gammadelta T cell responses was limited by the small size of the controlled-infection cohort.

V sheds 2 bases and J sheds 10 bases, leaving 35 bases between their ends. The CDR3 sequence holds 20 residues, the cysteine and phenylalanine included. The DNA shown is the 60-base CDR3, in frame from base 1. For CDR1 and CDR2, the germline V gene lists TSWWSYY and QGS. Vgamma9/Vdelta2+ and Vdelta2-negative gammadelta T cell populations were flow-sorted from peripheral blood mononuclear cells for bulk TCR repertoire analysis. Details on this clone: Its antigen specificity is not known. This DNA's translation and the protein TCRdb lists, from a much larger clone, do not match at residue 17, likely due to a read error; the protein shown is translated from the DNA.

To prepare the library, multiplex PCR was applied. Sequencing used an Illumina MiSeq. Every sorted gammadelta T cell sample had both its TCR gamma (TRG) and TCR delta (TRD) chains sequenced. The original pipeline was this. The repertoire analyses used clonotype tree plots, the accumulated frequency of the top 20 clonotypes, and diversity index (DI) and D75 metrics. The public reads were reprocessed by TCRdb using CATT, and rows of matching DNA were later combined. TCRdb, rather than the study authors, made the V and J calls. Present in this sample are 45,000 to 50,000 delta-chain clones, 1.5% to 2% of which were seen just once. Clones ranked in the top ten supply approximately 8.6% of the sample.

Recombination joined TRDV1 with TRDJ1; the D region is possibly TRDD2 or TRDD3, each matching across 5 bases. TCRdb gives no J gene; it was assigned here by matching the DNA to germline. Sequenced input: gamma-delta T cells from blood. The sequence derives from a pool of human donors (malaria-infected and uninfected, not separated). The CDR3 amino acid sequence is: CALGESTLPWGPRGSYRLIF. The nucleotide sequence reads as follows: TGTGCTCTTGGGGAATCTACCCTCCCGTGGGGACCCAGGGGGTCCTATAGACTCATCTTT.